The T cell receptor (beta chain) under discussion was sequenced for a study of shared clonotypes between healthy human individuals. Worth noting for this clone: Additional DNA sequences in this sample encode the identical CDR3.

The donor population consisted of healthy HIV-negative adults with no recent acute infections or vaccinations. Without sorting, samples used about 90 million PBMCs for genomic DNA. Profiling relied on immunoSEQ multiplex PCR, and the TCRdb table lists in-frame clones only, not all of them. The sample lists hundreds of thousands of clones; around three quarters were seen once. The V gene end was trimmed by 0 bases and the J gene end by 4 bases; junction bases not matched to a gene: 3. The CDR3 sequence is 14 residues long. Germline V CDR1 and CDR2: SGHRS, YFSETQ. This clonotype was sampled from a woman aged 40 to 50 in good health. Some clones in this sample may be carry-over from other donors' samples. V is TRBV5-1 and J is TRBJ2-5, with 7 bases identical to TRBD1. Sequenced: PBMCs. The DNA of the CDR3 is TGCGCCAGCAGCTTGGGACAGGGCGGAGAGACCCAGTACTTC. Its translation: CASSLGQGGETQYF.